The T cell receptor (beta chain) described here comes from a study of T cell responses to AZD1222 COVID-19 vaccine. Study-wide findings and caveats: Spike-specific TCR repertoires showed rising breadth and depth after two AZD1222 doses. In all cases, repertoires were sampled only after the peak T cell response.

The method was immunoSEQ multiplex PCR; TCRdb's version includes in-frame clones alone and lacks a portion of them. Here the sample spans about 88,000 clones, 92% being singletons. In this sample, this clone turned up a few times. The antigen is unknown. CDR3 length: 15 residues. The V call is TRBV21-1, the J call TRBJ2-7; the DNA was not compared with TRBD2, the D call given in the table. TRBV21-1 is given as a pseudogene. The receptor was derived from an adult in good health. Sample: peripheral blood, taken on day 0 of AZD1222 vaccination. The CDR3 region has the DNA TGTGCCAGCAGCCCAGAGCGGGAGGGCGACTACGAGCAGTACTTC. As protein: CASSPEREGDYEQYF.